Listed here are 28 T cell receptor beta chains from one sample, sequenced in a study of shared clonotypes between healthy human individuals. The protocol was immunoSEQ multiplex PCR, while the TCRdb copy is restricted to in-frame clones and leaves out a portion. The sample shows fewer than 1.4 million clones, about four fifths of them seen only once. The material sequenced was memory CD4+ T cells from PBMCs. Documented subset: CD45RA-negative fraction. These receptors all stem from a young man in good health. Some clones in this sample may be carry-over from other donors' samples.

This chain connects TRBV28 to TRBJ1-4, with 7 nucleotides matching TRBD1. V dropped 4 bases and J dropped 8; count of bases not matched to a gene: 13. This CDR3 contains 16 residues. CDR1 is MDHEN, CDR2 SYDVKM, per germline. The CDR3 region has the DNA TGTGCCAGCAGTTCCCTACAGGGGCCCTTAATCGAAAAACTGTTTTTT. Translating gives CASSSLQGPLIEKLFF.

This clone was observed a handful of times. The V and J genes are TRBV12-5 and TRBJ2-7; TRBD2 agrees at 11 bases. The CDR3 sequence is 14 residues long. Trimming at V came to 7 bases and at J to 6 bases, leaving 8 bases not matched to a gene. Germline-derived CDR1 and CDR2 are LGHNT and FRNRAP. CDR3 region: CASAPGTSGAEQYF. DNA of the CDR3: TGTGCTAGTGCTCCGGGGACTAGCGGAGCCGAGCAGTACTTC.

Concerning this clone: At one of its ends the junction is not consistent with the germline gene, which may arise from a read error. V gene TRBV6-1 combines with J gene TRBJ1-1; D is unresolved. Germline V gene lookup returns CDR1 MNHNS and CDR2 SASEGT. The CDR3 is 14 amino acids. The CDR3 is CASRTRTANTEAFF. The DNA for the CDR3 is TGTGCTAGCAGGACCAGGACCGCGAACACTGAAGCTTTCTTT.

In this sample, this clone turned up a few times. The V call is TRBV13, the J call TRBJ2-3; TRBD2 aligns across 9 bases. Per the germline V gene, CDR1 is PRHDT and CDR2 is FYEKMQ (reference sequence). Trimming cost V 5 bases and J 0 bases; bases outside gene matches: 3. This CDR3 contains 15 residues. CDR3 protein: CASSASGGSTDTQYF. CDR3 DNA sequence: TGTGCCAGCAGCGCCAGCGGGGGGAGCACAGATACGCAGTATTTT.

This clone was seen only a few times. J is TRBJ2-7 and V is TRBV10-3; no reliable D call. Germline V gives CDR1 ENHRY, CDR2 SYGVKD. This CDR3 contains 12 residues. V was pared by 8 bases and J by 1 base, with 9 bases between. The CDR3 reads CAIRTGSYEQYF. As DNA, the CDR3 is TGTGCCATCCGGACGGGTTCCTACGAGCAGTACTTC.

CDR3 sequence reads: CASSSRDRPLLGYTF. In DNA form, the CDR3 reads TGTGCCAGCAGTAGTAGGGACAGGCCCCTTCTGGGCTACACCTTC. V gene TRBV27 combines with J gene TRBJ1-2, with TRBD1 identical over 8 bases. The CDR3 spans 15 residues. Looked up from germline, CDR1 is MNHEY and CDR2 is SMNVEV (reference sequence). V trimming: 5 bases; J trimming: 8 bases; junction bases outside the gene matches: 13.

This rearrangement joins TRBV27 to TRBJ2-5; 9 bases line up with TRBD1. The germline V gene has CDR1 MNHEY and CDR2 SMNVEV (reference sequence). The CDR3 is 13 amino acids. The junction had 4 bases not matched to a gene; V was cut back by 6 bases and J by 5 bases. The DNA for the CDR3 is TGTGCCAGCAGGGACAGGGGAAGCGAGACCCAGTACTTC. Protein product: CASRDRGSETQYF.

The chain couples TRBV29-1 to TRBJ2-5; D unresolved. The CDR3 length is 12 residues. Germline V CDR1 and CDR2: SQVTM, ANQGSEA. The ends were cut back, 3 bases at V and 1 base at J, with 6 bases in the middle. CDR3 loop: CSVEVIQETQYF. CDR3 in DNA: TGCAGCGTTGAGGTTATCCAAGAGACCCAGTACTTC.

Concerning this clone itself: Distinct nucleotide sequences in the sample also encode this CDR3. The V call is TRBV7-2, the J call TRBJ2-7; D possibly corresponds to TRBD1 (6 bases). The V and J ends lost 5 bases and 4 bases respectively, with 9 bases between them. Germline V lookup: CDR1 SGHTA, CDR2 FQGNSA. CDR3 length: 12 amino acids. CDR3 residues: CASSRTEYEQYF. DNA for the CDR3: TGTGCCAGCAGCCGGACAGAATACGAGCAGTACTTC.

V gene TRBV30 combines with J gene TRBJ1-3; D possibly corresponds to TRBD1 (6 bases). This CDR3 spans 17 amino acids. The germline gives CDR1 GTSNPN, CDR2 SVGIG (reference sequence). Trimming cost V 2 bases and J 5 bases, with 22 bases left between them. This chain's CDR3 is CAWSPGGASRGRNTIYF. The CDR3, as DNA: TGTGCCTGGAGTCCCGGAGGAGCGAGCAGGGGAAGAAACACCATATATTTT.

The V and J genes are TRBV6-1 and TRBJ2-2; D perhaps matches TRBD2 (6 bases). Per germline, CDR1 MNHNS and CDR2 SASEGT. This CDR3 has 13 residues. V dropped 3 bases and J dropped 6 bases, with 8 bases sitting between them. The CDR3 is CASSESGAGELFF. In nucleotides, the CDR3 is TGTGCCAGCAGTGAGTCGGGGGCCGGGGAGCTGTTTTTT.

The count of this clone is one. The chain recombines TRBV7-9 with TRBJ2-2; D gene unclear. CDR3 length: 14 amino acids. CDR1 and CDR2 from the germline V gene are SEHNR and FQNEAQ (reference sequence). Trimming stripped 0 bases from V and 3 bases from J, with 5 bases between. CDR3 sequence reads: CASSLAGYTGELFF. In DNA, the CDR3 is TGTGCCAGCAGCTTAGCCGGATACACCGGGGAGCTGTTTTTT.

The chain combines TRBV7-2 with TRBJ2-7; D remains unclear. The CDR3 contains 16 residues. Trimming shortened V by 1 base and J by 0 bases, and 13 bases separated the two germline ends. The germline CDR1 and CDR2 sequences are SGHTA and FQGNSA. The CDR3 DNA reads as TGTGCCAGCAGCTTAGTTAGAGCGCCCAGCTCCTACGAGCAGTACTTC. Encoded protein: CASSLVRAPSSYEQYF.

The genes are TRBV7-3 and TRBJ2-1, with D perhaps matching TRBD1 (6 bases). The CDR3 runs 12 residues. Per germline, CDR1 SGHTA and CDR2 FQGTGA. Trimming stripped 5 bases from V and 5 bases from J, with 7 bases between. Here the CDR3 reads CASSHRDNEQFF. In DNA, the CDR3 is TGTGCCAGCAGCCACAGGGACAATGAGCAGTTCTTC.

This clone is a singleton in its sample. This chain links TRBV7-9 with TRBJ2-5, with 13 nucleotides matching TRBD2. CDR3 length: 14 residues. Trimming at V came to 6 bases and at J to 11 bases, leaving 9 bases not matched to a gene. The germline V gene has CDR1 SEHNR and CDR2 FQNEAQ (reference sequence). The CDR3 here is CASSSGLAGEKQYF. The CDR3 DNA reads as TGTGCCAGCAGTTCAGGACTAGCGGGAGAAAAACAGTACTTC.

The V call is TRBV15, the J call TRBJ1-1; D is uncertain. V lost 0 bases and J 7 bases, leaving 9 bases between the germline ends. The CDR3 totals 13 residues. CDR1 is LNHNV and CDR2 is YYDKDF in the germline V gene (reference sequence). CDR3 sequence reads: CATSRDYPSEAFF. The CDR3, as DNA: TGTGCCACCAGCAGAGATTACCCTAGTGAAGCTTTCTTT.

This clone was observed a handful of times. This sequence joins TRBV9 and TRBJ2-1, with 8 bases fitting TRBD2. Per the germline V gene, CDR1 is SGDLS and CDR2 is YYNGEE. V lost 4 bases and J lost 2; bases outside the gene matches: 5. The CDR3 extends over 15 amino acids. Here the CDR3 DNA reads TGTGCCAGCAGCACAACTAGCGGAACCTACAATGAGCAGTTCTTC. This sequence encodes CASSTTSGTYNEQFF. Supplemented by reference TRBV9 and TRBJ2-1, the full variable domain reads DSGVTQTPKHLITATGQRVTLRCSPRSGDLSVYWYQQSLDQGLQFLIQYYNGEERAKGNILERFSAQQFPDLHSELNLSSLELGDSALYFCASSTTSGTYNEQFFGPGTRLTVL.

V usage is TRBV28 and J usage is TRBJ1-5; tentative D call: TRBD1 (5 bases). The germline gives CDR1 MDHEN, CDR2 SYDVKM. V was clipped by 5 bases and J by 6 bases, with 17 bases between them. The CDR3 runs 15 residues. CDR3: CASSPGTLGGQPQHF. The CDR3 nucleotides read TGTGCCAGCAGTCCCGGGACGCTGGGGGGTCAGCCCCAGCATTTT.

The V and J genes are TRBV29-1 and TRBJ1-5; 7 nucleotides line up with TRBD1. Germline trimming cut 5 bases from V and 2 bases from J; bases unmatched to any gene: 9. CDR3 size: 15 residues. Germline loops: CDR1 SQVTM, CDR2 ANQGSEA. The chain's CDR3 is CSVLPSGTGNQPQHF. In DNA, the CDR3 is TGCAGCGTTCTACCATCCGGGACAGGCAATCAGCCCCAGCATTTT.

This clone was observed many times. The V and J genes are TRBV6-6 and TRBJ2-1; D is unclear. V lost 6 bases, J lost 6 bases, and 9 bases lay in between. The CDR3 totals 12 residues. Germline loops: CDR1 MNHNY, CDR2 SVGAGI (reference sequence). Written as DNA, the CDR3 is TGTGCCAGCAGGGGATGGGGCAATGAGCAGTTCTTC. The encoded protein is CASRGWGNEQFF.

The chain recombines TRBV11-3 with TRBJ1-3; a weak D match, TRBD1 (5 bases). The CDR3 sequence is 12 residues long. Germline V gives CDR1 SGHNT, CDR2 YENEEA. V lost 7 bases and J lost 1, with 5 bases in between. The CDR3 reads CASKGSGNTIYF. The DNA of the CDR3 is TGTGCCAGCAAGGGGTCTGGAAACACCATATATTTT.

The chain joins TRBV28 to TRBJ1-3; possible D gene TRBD1, 5 bases. V lost 5 bases to trimming and J lost 4 bases, with 12 bases between them. The CDR3 length is 14 residues. Germline lookup yields CDR1 MDHEN and CDR2 SYDVKM. The CDR3 loop is CASSVLGLGNTIYF. In nucleotides, the CDR3 is TGTGCCAGCAGTGTCCTGGGGCTCGGAAACACCATATATTTT.

V usage is TRBV27 and J usage is TRBJ2-1; the D gene is possibly TRBD1 (6 bases). With 6 bases removed from V and 6 bases from J, the gap between germline ends came to 18 bases. CDR1 is MNHEY and CDR2 is SMNVEV in the germline V gene (reference sequence). This CDR3 is built from 15 residues. The CDR3 region has the DNA TGTGCCAGCAGGCAGGGGTCGGGCCAAGGCAATGAGCAGTTCTTC. This translates into CASRQGSGQGNEQFF.

This chain joins TRBV7-9 and TRBJ1-2; possibly TRBD1 for D (6 bases). The V gene lost 2 bases and the J gene lost 2 bases, with 9 bases spanning the gap. The CDR3 length is 14 residues. Looked up from germline, CDR1 is SEHNR and CDR2 is FQNEAQ (reference sequence). CDR3 in amino acids: CASSLTGSNYGYTF. The CDR3 DNA reads TGTGCCAGCAGCTTAACAGGGTCCAACTATGGCTACACCTTC. Using reference TRBV7-9 and TRBJ1-2 for the parts outside the CDR3, the full variable domain is DTGVSQNPRHKITKRGQNVTFRCDPISEHNRLYWYRQTLGQGPEFLTYFQNEAQLEKSRLLSDRFSAERPKGSFSTLEIQRTEQGDSAMYLCASSLTGSNYGYTFGSGTRLTVV.

The genes are TRBV7-2 and TRBJ2-6; D is undetermined. Per germline, CDR1 SGHTA and CDR2 FQGNSA. This CDR3 spans 15 amino acids. V was cut by 0 bases and J by 4 bases, with 7 bases left in between. CDR3 sequence reads: CASSLAGTGANVLTF. CDR3 nucleotides: TGTGCCAGCAGCTTAGCTGGAACCGGGGCCAACGTCCTGACTTTC.

The chain carries TRBV12-2 and TRBJ2-5; the table gives TRBD2 as D, unverified against the DNA. TRBV12-2 is shown as a pseudogene. This CDR3 has 15 residues. The CDR3 sequence is CASRLGGPLGETQYF. As DNA, the CDR3 is TGTGCAAGTCGCTTGGGAGGGCCCCTAGGGGAGACCCAGTACTTC.

This chain joins TRBV5-4 and TRBJ2-5, with D perhaps TRBD1 or TRBD2 (5 bases each). With 0 bases removed from V and 4 bases from J, the gap between germline ends came to 10 bases. The CDR3 has 14 amino acids. CDR1 SGHNT and CDR2 YYREEE come from the germline V gene (reference sequence). The CDR3 protein is CASSLVGTRETQYF. The DNA of the CDR3 is TGTGCCAGCAGCTTGGTGGGGACGAGAGAGACCCAGTACTTC.

This clone was counted many times. V gene TRBV5-1 combines with J gene TRBJ2-7; TRBD2 agrees at 11 bases. The CDR3 extends over 16 amino acids. The V gene's germline CDR1 is SGHRS and CDR2 YFSETQ. After removal of 0 bases from V and 3 bases from J, the junction contained 5 bases not matched to a gene. The CDR3 here is CASSLAPTSGDYEQYF. DNA of the CDR3: TGCGCCAGCAGCTTGGCCCCGACTAGCGGGGACTACGAGCAGTACTTC.